Listed below are T cell receptor beta chains from one sample, sequenced in a study of cytomegalovirus exposure and HLA in healthy donors. The assay was immunoSEQ multiplex PCR, and TCRdb's table has in-frame clones only and misses some. There are some 150,000 clones in the sample; 65% to 90% occur only once, and around 20% lies in the top ten. The source material was PBMCs. All receptors come from a man aged 18 to 30 in good health and CMV-seropositive. Both conserved end residues are part of each CDR3. D genes are given only for firm matches. Rows give clone size only sometimes, using once, few, many, or a class for an expanded clone.

v_gene: TRBV27; abundance: -; d_gene: -; j_gene: TRBJ2-5; CDR3aa: CASSFLGGQETQYF; CDR3nt: TGTGCCAGCAGTTTTCTAGGGGGTCAAGAGACCCAGTACTTC
v_gene: TRBV11-1; abundance: -; d_gene: -; j_gene: TRBJ1-2; CDR3aa: CASSLGPGPNYGYTF; CDR3nt: TGTGCCAGCAGCTTAGGTCCAGGGCCTAACTATGGCTACACCTTC
v_gene: TRBV6-4; abundance: -; d_gene: -; j_gene: TRBJ2-3; CDR3aa: CASRVASSTDTQYF; CDR3nt: TGTGCCAGCAGGGTGGCTTCTAGCACAGATACGCAGTATTTT
v_gene: TRBV13; abundance: -; d_gene: -; j_gene: TRBJ2-1; CDR3aa: CASSDLPGFSEGQFF; CDR3nt: TGTGCCAGCAGCGACCTTCCGGGCTTCTCGGAGGGGCAGTTCTTC
v_gene: TRBV6-1; abundance: -; d_gene: -; j_gene: TRBJ2-7; CDR3aa: CASTPSSDTSYEQYF; CDR3nt: TGTGCCAGCACGCCCTCATCGGACACTTCCTACGAGCAGTACTTC
v_gene: TRBV9; abundance: -; d_gene: -; j_gene: TRBJ2-2; CDR3aa: CASSTTLQGGAGELFF; CDR3nt: TGTGCCAGCTCAACTACCCTCCAGGGAGGAGCCGGGGAGCTGTTTTTT
v_gene: TRBV6-1; abundance: -; d_gene: TRBD1; j_gene: TRBJ1-1; CDR3aa: CASSESRRGTRTEAFF; CDR3nt: TGTGCCAGCAGTGAGTCGCGCAGGGGGACAAGGACTGAAGCTTTCTTT
v_gene: TRBV9; abundance: -; d_gene: TRBD1; j_gene: TRBJ1-1; CDR3aa: CASSAGTGGLDTEAFF; CDR3nt: TGTGCCAGCAGCGCCGGGACAGGGGGGTTGGACACTGAAGCTTTCTTT
v_gene: TRBV6-1; abundance: -; d_gene: TRBD2; j_gene: TRBJ2-7; CDR3aa: CASSPVEGGSYEQYF; CDR3nt: TGTGCCAGCAGCCCTGTGGAGGGAGGGTCCTACGAGCAGTACTTC
v_gene: TRBV9; abundance: -; d_gene: TRBD2; j_gene: TRBJ2-2; CDR3aa: CASSPSGGAGGELFF; CDR3nt: TGTGCCAGCAGCCCTAGCGGGGGGGCCGGCGGGGAGCTGTTTTTT
v_gene: TRBV6-5; abundance: -; d_gene: TRBD1; j_gene: TRBJ1-5; CDR3aa: CASSRDRSNQPQHF; CDR3nt: TGTGCCAGCAGTAGGGACAGAAGCAATCAGCCCCAGCATTTT
v_gene: TRBV6-5; abundance: -; d_gene: TRBD1; j_gene: TRBJ2-1; CDR3aa: CASSSTGGSYNEQFF; CDR3nt: TGTGCCAGCAGTTCTACAGGGGGGTCATACAATGAGCAGTTCTTC
v_gene: TRBV10-1; abundance: -; d_gene: -; j_gene: TRBJ2-7; CDR3aa: CASSEPYGQTYEQYF; CDR3nt: TGCGCCAGCAGTGAGCCCTACGGACAAACCTACGAGCAGTACTTC
v_gene: TRBV5-1; abundance: -; d_gene: TRBD1; j_gene: TRBJ2-3; CDR3aa: CASSFLFRDRGTDTQYF; CDR3nt: TGCGCCAGCAGCTTCCTGTTCCGGGACAGGGGCACAGATACGCAGTATTTT
v_gene: TRBV6-6; abundance: -; d_gene: TRBD1; j_gene: TRBJ2-7; CDR3aa: CASRDSRGREQYF; CDR3nt: TGTGCCAGCAGGGACTCCAGGGGGCGCGAGCAGTACTTC
v_gene: TRBV6-5; abundance: -; d_gene: TRBD1; j_gene: TRBJ1-5; CDR3aa: CASSSDRAKPQHF; CDR3nt: TGTGCCAGCAGTTCTGACAGGGCCAAGCCCCAGCATTTT
v_gene: TRBV7-2; abundance: -; d_gene: -; j_gene: TRBJ2-4; CDR3aa: CASSFGATDYKNIQYF; CDR3nt: TGTGCCAGCAGCTTTGGGGCAACAGATTACAAAAACATTCAGTACTTC
v_gene: TRBV13; abundance: once; d_gene: TRBD1; j_gene: TRBJ1-2; CDR3aa: CASRDRDRVVRRYGYTF; CDR3nt: TGTGCCAGCAGAGACCGGGACAGGGTAGTTCGGCGGTATGGCTACACCTTC
v_gene: TRBV4-2; abundance: -; d_gene: TRBD2; j_gene: TRBJ2-7; CDR3aa: CASSQEGAGGGEQYF; CDR3nt: TGTGCCAGCAGCCAAGAAGGGGCGGGAGGGGGAGAGCAGTACTTC
v_gene: TRBV18; abundance: -; d_gene: TRBD1; j_gene: TRBJ2-7; CDR3aa: CASSPPIWSGSGGEQYF; CDR3nt: TGTGCCAGCTCACCCCCGATCTGGTCGGGGTCAGGGGGCGAGCAGTACTTC
v_gene: TRBV6-5; abundance: -; d_gene: -; j_gene: TRBJ1-5; CDR3aa: CASSYGRNQPQHF; CDR3nt: TGTGCCAGCAGTTACGGCAGAAATCAGCCCCAGCATTTT
v_gene: TRBV7-9; abundance: once; d_gene: -; j_gene: TRBJ2-5; CDR3aa: CASSLEWTAETQYF; CDR3nt: TGTGCCAGCAGCTTAGAGTGGACAGCAGAGACCCAGTACTTC
v_gene: TRBV5-1; abundance: -; d_gene: TRBD2; j_gene: TRBJ2-1; CDR3aa: CASSVWGTSGGYSYNEQFF; CDR3nt: TGCGCCAGCAGCGTCTGGGGGACTAGCGGGGGTTACTCCTACAATGAGCAGTTCTTC
v_gene: TRBV4-3; abundance: -; d_gene: TRBD2; j_gene: TRBJ2-7; CDR3aa: CASSQVGRERYEQYF; CDR3nt: TGCGCCAGCAGCCAAGTGGGGCGGGAGAGGTACGAGCAGTACTTC
v_gene: TRBV9; abundance: -; d_gene: -; j_gene: TRBJ2-3; CDR3aa: CASSAGTKSTDTQYF; CDR3nt: TGTGCCAGCAGCGCCGGGACAAAGAGCACAGATACGCAGTATTTT
v_gene: TRBV19; abundance: -; d_gene: -; j_gene: TRBJ1-5; CDR3aa: CASNSRGGGNQPQHF; CDR3nt: TGTGCCAGTAACTCCAGGGGTGGGGGCAATCAGCCCCAGCATTTT
v_gene: TRBV5-1; abundance: -; d_gene: -; j_gene: TRBJ1-1; CDR3aa: CASSRGPEGTNTEAFF; CDR3nt: TGCGCCAGCAGCCGCGGGCCCGAAGGCACGAACACTGAAGCTTTCTTT
v_gene: TRBV5-6; abundance: -; d_gene: -; j_gene: TRBJ2-1; CDR3aa: CASSFWGGSYNEQFF; CDR3nt: TGTGCCAGCAGCTTTTGGGGAGGAAGCTACAATGAGCAGTTCTTC
v_gene: TRBV5-4; abundance: once; d_gene: TRBD2; j_gene: TRBJ2-5; CDR3aa: CASSQSGGEETQYF; CDR3nt: TGTGCCAGCAGCCAGAGCGGGGGGGAAGAGACCCAGTACTTC
v_gene: TRBV19; abundance: -; d_gene: TRBD1; j_gene: TRBJ2-7; CDR3aa: CASSKGDRQTYEQYF; CDR3nt: TGTGCCAGTAGTAAGGGGGACAGACAAACCTACGAGCAGTACTTC
v_gene: TRBV27; abundance: few; d_gene: -; j_gene: TRBJ2-2; CDR3aa: CASSFGGPTGELFF; CDR3nt: TGTGCCAGCAGTTTCGGCGGGCCGACCGGGGAGCTGTTTTTT
v_gene: TRBV6-1; abundance: -; d_gene: -; j_gene: TRBJ2-2; CDR3aa: CASRTGGTGELFF; CDR3nt: TGTGCCAGCAGGACAGGAGGTACCGGGGAGCTGTTTTTT
v_gene: TRBV5-1; abundance: -; d_gene: TRBD1; j_gene: TRBJ2-1; CDR3aa: CASSSGTGYGEQFF; CDR3nt: TGCGCCAGCAGCTCCGGGACAGGGTACGGTGAGCAGTTCTTC
v_gene: TRBV29-1; abundance: -; d_gene: TRBD1; j_gene: TRBJ1-5; CDR3aa: CSVTEGTVSNQPQHF; CDR3nt: TGCAGCGTCACGGAGGGGACAGTTAGCAATCAGCCCCAGCATTTT
v_gene: TRBV19; abundance: -; d_gene: -; j_gene: TRBJ2-7; CDR3aa: CASIPRRNEQYF; CDR3nt: TGTGCCAGTATCCCTCGGAGGAACGAGCAGTACTTC
v_gene: TRBV6-1; abundance: -; d_gene: -; j_gene: TRBJ2-7; CDR3aa: CASRPLGPAYEQYF; CDR3nt: TGTGCCAGCAGGCCCTTGGGCCCAGCCTACGAGCAGTACTTC
v_gene: TRBV30; abundance: -; d_gene: -; j_gene: TRBJ1-3; CDR3aa: CACSPGPSSGNTIYF; CDR3nt: TGTGCCTGCTCTCCAGGGCCCAGCTCTGGAAACACCATATATTTT
v_gene: TRBV5-1; abundance: -; d_gene: -; j_gene: TRBJ2-6; CDR3aa: CASSPFSGANVLTF; CDR3nt: TGCGCCAGCTCCCCATTCTCTGGGGCCAACGTCCTGACTTTC
v_gene: TRBV5-6; abundance: -; d_gene: -; j_gene: TRBJ2-3; CDR3aa: CASSLGRRIDTQYF; CDR3nt: TGTGCCAGCAGCTTGGGGCGGAGGATAGATACGCAGTATTTT
v_gene: TRBV18; abundance: -; d_gene: -; j_gene: TRBJ2-1; CDR3aa: CASSPQRATYNEQFF; CDR3nt: TGTGCCAGCTCACCCCAGAGGGCCACCTACAATGAGCAGTTCTTC
v_gene: TRBV7-9; abundance: once; d_gene: -; j_gene: TRBJ2-3; CDR3aa: CASSLGQVLSTDTQYF; CDR3nt: TGTGCCAGCAGCTTAGGGCAGGTCCTTAGCACAGATACGCAGTATTTT